The source of this T cell receptor beta chain is a study of T-cell reconstitution after alpha-beta-depleted transplantation in children. Trimming stripped 4 bases from V and 4 bases from J, with 41 bases between. Germline CDR1 MNHEY, CDR2 SVGEGT. CDR3 length: 24 amino acids. Study-level points and caveats: In patients about two months after transplant, alpha-beta T cells reportedly arose from several hundred expanded graft clones. Newly produced T cells mostly accounted for T-cell counts and diversity one year post-transplant. The high TCRbeta diversity at day 60 in some patients came from surviving recipient T cells and thymic progenitors.

Worth noting for this clonotype: Its target is unknown.

Researchers prepared the TCRbeta library using unique molecular identifiers, the study reports. TCRdb ran MiXCR on the PCR reads and lists one entry per CDR3 protein. The sample contains around 300,000 distinct CDR3 sequences, 11% of which appear only once. The gene calls are TRBV6-2 or TRBV6-3 and TRBJ2-1; possibly TRBD1 for D (6 bases). The TCR was taken from a male patient aged 2-15 years who had a stem cell transplant for chronic granulomatous disease, so the T cells may come from the graft donor. Material: peripheral blood, obtained 180 days after TCRalphabeta/CD19-depleted stem cell transplant. The CDR3 DNA sequence: TGTGCCAGCAGTTCGTTCAGTCATCGACAGGACAAACCACTAAACGTCCCTTTATACAATGAGCAGTTCTTC. This gives the protein CASSSFSHRQDKPLNVPLYNEQFF.